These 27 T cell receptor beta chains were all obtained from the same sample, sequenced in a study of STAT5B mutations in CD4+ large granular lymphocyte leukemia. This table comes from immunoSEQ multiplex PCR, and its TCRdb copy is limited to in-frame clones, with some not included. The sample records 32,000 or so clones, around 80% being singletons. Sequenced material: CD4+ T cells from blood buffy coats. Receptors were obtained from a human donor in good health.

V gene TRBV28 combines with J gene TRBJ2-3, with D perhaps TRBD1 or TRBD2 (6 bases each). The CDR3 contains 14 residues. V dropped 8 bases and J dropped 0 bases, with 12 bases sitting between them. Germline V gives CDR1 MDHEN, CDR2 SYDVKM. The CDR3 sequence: CASGPGASTDTQYF. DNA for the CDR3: TGTGCCAGCGGACCGGGGGCTAGCACAGATACGCAGTATTTT.

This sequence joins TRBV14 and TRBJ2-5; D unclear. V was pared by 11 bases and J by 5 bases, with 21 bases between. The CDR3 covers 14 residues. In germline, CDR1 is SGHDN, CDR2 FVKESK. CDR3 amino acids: CAPSQAEAAETQYF. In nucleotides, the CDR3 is TGTGCCCCCAGCCAGGCCGAGGCGGCGGAGACCCAGTACTTC.

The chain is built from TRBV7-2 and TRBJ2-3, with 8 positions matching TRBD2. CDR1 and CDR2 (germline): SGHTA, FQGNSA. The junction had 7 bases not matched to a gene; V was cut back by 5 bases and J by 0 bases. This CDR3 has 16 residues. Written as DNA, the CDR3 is TGTGCCAGCAGCCCCCCCCGGGGGGGCAGCACAGATACGCAGTATTTT. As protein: CASSPPRGGSTDTQYF. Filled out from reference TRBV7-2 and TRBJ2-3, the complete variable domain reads GAGVSQSPSNKVTEKGKDVELRCDPISGHTALYWYRQSLGQGLEFLIYFQGNSAPDKSGLPSDRFSAERTGGSVSTLTIQRTQQEDSAVYLCASSPPRGGSTDTQYFGPGTRLTVL.

The CDR3 sequence: CASSLEGLETQYF. The CDR3, as DNA: TGTGCCAGCAGCTTGGAAGGGTTAGAGACCCAGTACTTC. The rearrangement uses TRBV5-6 and TRBJ2-5; unclear D gene. V lost 0 bases and J 4 bases, leaving 7 bases between the germline ends. Germline V gene sequence: CDR1 SGHDT, CDR2 YYEEEE. The CDR3 length is 13 residues.

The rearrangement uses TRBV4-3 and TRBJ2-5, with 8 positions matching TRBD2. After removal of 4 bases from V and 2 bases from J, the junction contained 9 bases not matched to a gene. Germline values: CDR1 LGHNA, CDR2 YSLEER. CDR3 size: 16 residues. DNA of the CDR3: TGCGCCAGCAGCCCACTGTCGGGCGGGGGGCAAGAGACCCAGTACTTC. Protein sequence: CASSPLSGGGQETQYF.

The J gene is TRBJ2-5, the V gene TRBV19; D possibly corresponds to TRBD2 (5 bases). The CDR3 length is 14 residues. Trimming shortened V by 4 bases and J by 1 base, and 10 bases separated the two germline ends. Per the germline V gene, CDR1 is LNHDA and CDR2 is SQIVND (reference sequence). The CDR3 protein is CASSKRRAQETQYF. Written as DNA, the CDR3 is TGTGCCAGTAGTAAGAGGCGGGCCCAAGAGACCCAGTACTTC. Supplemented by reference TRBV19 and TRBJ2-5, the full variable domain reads DGGITQSPKYLFRKEGQNVTLSCEQNLNHDAMYWYRQDPGQGLRLIYYSQIVNDFQKGDIAEGYSVSREKKESFPLTVTSAQKNPTAFYLCASSKRRAQETQYFGPGTRLLVL.

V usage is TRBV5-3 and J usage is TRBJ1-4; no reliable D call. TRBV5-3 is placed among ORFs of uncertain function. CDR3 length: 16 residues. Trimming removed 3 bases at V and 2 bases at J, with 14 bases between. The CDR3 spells CARSSAGWYTNEKLFF. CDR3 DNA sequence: TGTGCCAGAAGCTCGGCTGGTTGGTATACTAATGAAAAACTGTTTTTT.

Written as DNA, the CDR3 is TGTGCCAGTAAGAACACCAAGGGGACCCAGTACTTC. Encoded protein: CASKNTKGTQYF. This rearrangement joins TRBV19 to TRBJ2-5; D ambiguous. CDR1 and CDR2 from the germline V gene are LNHDA and SQIVND (reference sequence). The length of the CDR3 is 12 residues. The V end was cut by 7 bases, the J end by 7 bases, with 13 bases between.

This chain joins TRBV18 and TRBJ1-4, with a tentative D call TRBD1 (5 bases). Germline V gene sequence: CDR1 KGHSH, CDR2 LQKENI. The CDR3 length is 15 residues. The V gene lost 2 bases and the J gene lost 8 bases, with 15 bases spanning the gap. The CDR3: CASSPWPQGGEKLFF. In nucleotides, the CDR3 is TGTGCCAGCTCACCATGGCCTCAGGGAGGGGAAAAACTGTTTTTT. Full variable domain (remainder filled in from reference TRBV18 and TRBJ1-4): NAGVMQNPRHLVRRRGQEARLRCSPMKGHSHVYWYRQLPEEGLKFMVYLQKENIIDESGMPKERFSAEFPKEGPSILRIQQVVRGDSAAYFCASSPWPQGGEKLFFGSGTQLSVL.

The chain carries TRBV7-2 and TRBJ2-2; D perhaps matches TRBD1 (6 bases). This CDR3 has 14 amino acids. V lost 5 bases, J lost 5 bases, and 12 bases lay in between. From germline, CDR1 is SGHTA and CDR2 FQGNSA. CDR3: CASSLTGLTGELFF. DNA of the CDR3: TGTGCCAGCAGCCTAACAGGGTTGACCGGGGAGCTGTTTTTT.

CDR3 bases: TGTGCCAGCAGTGAGGTCAGGGTAGGCTACGAGCAGTACTTC. Its protein is CASSEVRVGYEQYF. The chain joins TRBV2 to TRBJ2-7; a weak D match, TRBD1 (5 bases). This CDR3 is 14 amino acids long. Germline CDR1 and CDR2: SNHLY and FYNNEI. Trimming removed 3 bases at V and 3 bases at J, with 12 bases between.

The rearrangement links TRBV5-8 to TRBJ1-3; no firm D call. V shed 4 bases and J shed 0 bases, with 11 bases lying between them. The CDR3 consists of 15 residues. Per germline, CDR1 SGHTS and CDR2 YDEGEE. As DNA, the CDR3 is TGTGCCAGCAGCCTCCTCGGGGTCTCTGGAAACACCATATATTTT. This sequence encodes CASSLLGVSGNTIYF.

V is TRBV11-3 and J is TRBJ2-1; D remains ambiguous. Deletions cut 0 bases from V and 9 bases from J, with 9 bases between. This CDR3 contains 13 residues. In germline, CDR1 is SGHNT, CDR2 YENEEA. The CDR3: CASSLEDLGEQFF. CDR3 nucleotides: TGTGCCAGCAGCTTAGAAGACCTCGGTGAGCAGTTCTTC.

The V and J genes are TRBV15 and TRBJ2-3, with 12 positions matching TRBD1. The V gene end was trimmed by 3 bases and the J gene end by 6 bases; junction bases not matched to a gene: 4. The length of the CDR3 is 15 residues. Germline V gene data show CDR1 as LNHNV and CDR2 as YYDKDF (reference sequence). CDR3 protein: CATSSGTGGPDTQYF. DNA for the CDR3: TGTGCCACCAGCAGCGGGACAGGGGGCCCCGATACGCAGTATTTT. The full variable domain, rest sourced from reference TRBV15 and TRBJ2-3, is DAMVIQNPRYQVTQFGKPVTLSCSQTLNHNVMYWYQQKSSQAPKLLFHYYDKDFNNEADTPDNFQSRRPNTSFCFLDIRSPGLGDTAMYLCATSSGTGGPDTQYFGPGTRLTVL.

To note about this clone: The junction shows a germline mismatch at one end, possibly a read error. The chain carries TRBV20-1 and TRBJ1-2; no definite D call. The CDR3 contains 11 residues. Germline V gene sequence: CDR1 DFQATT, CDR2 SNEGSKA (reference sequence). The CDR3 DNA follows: TGCAGTGCCAAAACGACCCCAGGCTACACCTTT. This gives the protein CSAKTTPGYTF.

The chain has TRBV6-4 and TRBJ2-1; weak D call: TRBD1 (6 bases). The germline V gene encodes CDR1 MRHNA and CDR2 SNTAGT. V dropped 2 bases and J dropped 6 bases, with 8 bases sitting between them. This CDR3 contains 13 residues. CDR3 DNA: TGTGCCAGCAGTGACCCGACAGGCAATGAGCAGTTCTTC. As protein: CASSDPTGNEQFF.

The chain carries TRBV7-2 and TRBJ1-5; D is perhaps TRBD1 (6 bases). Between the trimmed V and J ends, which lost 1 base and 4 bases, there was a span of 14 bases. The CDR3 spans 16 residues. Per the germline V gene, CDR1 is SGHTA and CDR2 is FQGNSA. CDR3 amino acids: CASSLESGVANQPQHF. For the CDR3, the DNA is TGTGCCAGCAGCTTAGAATCAGGGGTGGCTAATCAGCCCCAGCATTTT.

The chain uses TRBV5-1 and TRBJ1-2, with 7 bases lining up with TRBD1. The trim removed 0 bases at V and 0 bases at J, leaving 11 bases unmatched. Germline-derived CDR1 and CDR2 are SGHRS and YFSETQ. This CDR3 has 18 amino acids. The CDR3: CASSLDRTGRAANYGYTF. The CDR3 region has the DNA TGCGCCAGCAGCTTGGACCGGACAGGAAGAGCAGCTAACTATGGCTACACCTTC.

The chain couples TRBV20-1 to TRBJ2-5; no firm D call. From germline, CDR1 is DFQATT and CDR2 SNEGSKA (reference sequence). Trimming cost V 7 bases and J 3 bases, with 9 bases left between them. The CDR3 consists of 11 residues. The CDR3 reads CSGGREETQYF. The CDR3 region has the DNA TGCAGTGGAGGTAGAGAAGAGACCCAGTACTTC.

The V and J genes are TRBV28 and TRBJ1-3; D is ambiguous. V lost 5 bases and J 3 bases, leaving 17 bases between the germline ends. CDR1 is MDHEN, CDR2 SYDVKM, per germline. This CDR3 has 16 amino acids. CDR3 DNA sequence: TGTGCCAGCAGTCCTGGTTCCAGGATGTTTGGAAACACCATATATTTT. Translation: CASSPGSRMFGNTIYF. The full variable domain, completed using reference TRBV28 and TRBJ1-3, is DVKVTQSSRYLVKRTGEKVFLECVQDMDHENMFWYRQDPGLGLRLIYFSYDVKMKEKGDIPEGYSVSREKKERFSLILESASTNQTSMYLCASSPGSRMFGNTIYFGEGSWLTVV.

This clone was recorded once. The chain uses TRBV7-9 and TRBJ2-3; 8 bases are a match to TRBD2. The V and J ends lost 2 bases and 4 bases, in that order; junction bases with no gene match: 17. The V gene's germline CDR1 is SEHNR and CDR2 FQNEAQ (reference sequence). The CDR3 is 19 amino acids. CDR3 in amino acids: CASSLYPSGGYSSADTQYF. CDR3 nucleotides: TGTGCCAGCAGCTTATATCCCAGCGGGGGCTATAGCAGCGCAGATACGCAGTATTTT.

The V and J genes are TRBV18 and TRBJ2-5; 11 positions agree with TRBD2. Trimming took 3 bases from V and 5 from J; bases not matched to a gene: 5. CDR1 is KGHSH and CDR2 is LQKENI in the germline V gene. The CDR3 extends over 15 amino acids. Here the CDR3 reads CASSPTSGVSETQYF. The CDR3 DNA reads TGTGCCAGCTCACCGACTAGCGGGGTATCGGAGACCCAGTACTTC.

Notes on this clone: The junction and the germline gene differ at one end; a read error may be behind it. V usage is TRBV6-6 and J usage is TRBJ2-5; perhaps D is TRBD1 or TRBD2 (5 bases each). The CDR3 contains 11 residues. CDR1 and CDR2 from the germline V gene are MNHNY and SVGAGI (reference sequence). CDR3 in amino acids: CASSFGAFPNF. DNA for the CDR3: TGTGCCAGCAGTTTCGGGGCCTTCCCTAACTTC.

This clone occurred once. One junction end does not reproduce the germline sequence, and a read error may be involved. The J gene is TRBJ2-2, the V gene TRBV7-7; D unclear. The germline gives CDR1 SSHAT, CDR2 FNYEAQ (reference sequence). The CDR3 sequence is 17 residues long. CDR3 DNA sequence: TGTGCTAGCAGCCCATTACTCGACCTAGAGTACACCGGGGAGCTGTTTTTT. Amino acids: CASSPLLDLEYTGELFF.

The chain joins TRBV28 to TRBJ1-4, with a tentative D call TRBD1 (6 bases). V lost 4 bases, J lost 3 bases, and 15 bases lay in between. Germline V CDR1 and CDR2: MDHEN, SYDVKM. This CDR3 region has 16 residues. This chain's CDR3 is CASSSPHRVANEKLFF. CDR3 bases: TGTGCCAGCAGTTCCCCCCACAGGGTTGCTAATGAAAAACTGTTTTTT.

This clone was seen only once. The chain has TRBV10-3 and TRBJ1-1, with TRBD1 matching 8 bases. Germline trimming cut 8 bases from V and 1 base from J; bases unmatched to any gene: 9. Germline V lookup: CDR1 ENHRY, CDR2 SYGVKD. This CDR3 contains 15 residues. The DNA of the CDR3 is TGTGCCATCGGGGGACCCGGACAGGGGAACACTGAAGCTTTCTTT. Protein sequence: CAIGGPGQGNTEAFF.

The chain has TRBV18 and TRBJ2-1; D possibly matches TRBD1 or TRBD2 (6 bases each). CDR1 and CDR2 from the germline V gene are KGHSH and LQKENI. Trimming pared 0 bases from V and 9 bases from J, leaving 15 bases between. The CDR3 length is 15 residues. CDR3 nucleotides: TGTGCCAGCTCACCACCGGGGGGCCTCCAATTTGAGCAGTTCTTC. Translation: CASSPPGGLQFEQFF.